Below are 15 T cell receptor beta chains sequenced from a single sample in a study of shared clonotypes between healthy human individuals. Clones were read by immunoSEQ multiplex PCR, and TCRdb kept only the in-frame ones, dropping some. The table records over a million clones, 75% to 85% of them present only once. Sequencing was performed on memory CD4+ T cells from PBMCs. Subset in this sample: CD45RA-negative fraction. The receptors shown here come from a man aged 18 to 29 in good health. Some clones in this sample may be carry-over from other donors' samples.

The chain combines TRBV30 with TRBJ1-4, with D unresolved. The CDR3 spans 12 residues. V was shortened by 5 bases and J by 5 bases, with 9 bases between the two germline ends. Looked up from germline, CDR1 is GTSNPN and CDR2 is SVGIG (reference sequence). CDR3 in amino acids: CAWSGVNEKLFF. As DNA, the CDR3 is TGTGCCTGGTCGGGAGTGAATGAAAAACTGTTTTTT.

The V call is TRBV2, the J call TRBJ2-7; D possibly corresponds to TRBD2 (5 bases). In germline, CDR1 is SNHLY, CDR2 FYNNEI. With 5 bases removed from V and 5 bases from J, the gap between germline ends came to 10 bases. The CDR3 covers 12 residues. The CDR3 loop reads CASSPLVNEQYF. The CDR3 nucleotides are TGTGCCAGCAGTCCACTAGTTAACGAGCAGTACTTC.

This clone was seen a single time. The chain has TRBV7-9 and TRBJ2-7; TRBD1 is a possible D gene (5 bases). CDR1 is SEHNR and CDR2 is FQNEAQ in the germline V gene (reference sequence). The CDR3 contains 13 residues. V was shortened by 2 bases and J by 6 bases, with 11 bases between the two germline ends. The CDR3 DNA reads TGTGCCAGCAGCTTAAAGGGGATCCTCGAGCAGTACTTC. Its translation is CASSLKGILEQYF.

The rearrangement uses TRBV6-5 and TRBJ1-4, with TRBD1 as a possible D gene (5 bases). The length of the CDR3 is 13 residues. V was trimmed by 6 bases and J by 8 bases, leaving 13 bases between them. Germline V gene sequence: CDR1 MNHEY, CDR2 SVGAGI. The CDR3 reads CASSRQNGEKLFF. The CDR3 bases are TGTGCCAGCAGCCGACAGAATGGAGAAAAACTGTTTTTT.

V and J are TRBV19 and TRBJ1-5, with D possibly TRBD1 on 6 matching bases. Trimming pared 7 bases from V and 5 bases from J, leaving 15 bases between. This CDR3 spans 14 amino acids. The germline CDR1 and CDR2 sequences are LNHDA and SQIVND (reference sequence). The CDR3 coding sequence is TGTGCCAGTACCGGACAGCCGGCTTATCAGCCCCAGCATTTT. This gives the protein CASTGQPAYQPQHF. Full variable domain (remainder filled in from reference TRBV19 and TRBJ1-5): DGGITQSPKYLFRKEGQNVTLSCEQNLNHDAMYWYRQDPGQGLRLIYYSQIVNDFQKGDIAEGYSVSREKKESFPLTVTSAQKNPTAFYLCASTGQPAYQPQHFGDGTRLSIL.

The genes are TRBV5-8 and TRBJ1-2; possible D gene TRBD1, 6 bases. Germline V gene data show CDR1 as SGHTS and CDR2 as YDEGEE. Trimming left V 4 bases short and J 4 bases short, with 26 bases between. The CDR3 is 18 residues long. CDR3 coding DNA: TGTGCCAGCAGCCTTCAATCCCGAACCTTTACAGGGACCTATGGCTACACCTTC. This sequence encodes CASSLQSRTFTGTYGYTF.

This clone was seen many times. J is TRBJ2-2 and V is TRBV28; 8 nucleotides agree with TRBD2. Germline-derived CDR1 and CDR2 are MDHEN and SYDVKM. V gave up 10 bases and J gave up 5 bases; unmatched junction bases: 9. This CDR3 region has 14 residues. The CDR3 nucleotides are TGTGCCACCAGCGGGACTAGTAATACCGGGGAGCTGTTTTTT. It encodes CATSGTSNTGELFF. Looking up the rest from reference TRBV28 and TRBJ2-2 gives the full variable domain: DVKVTQSSRYLVKRTGEKVFLECVQDMDHENMFWYRQDPGLGLRLIYFSYDVKMKEKGDIPEGYSVSREKKERFSLILESASTNQTSMYLCATSGTSNTGELFFGEGSRLTVL.

Only a few counts were recorded for this clone. The chain joins TRBV10-1 to TRBJ2-7; TRBD2 is a possible D gene (7 bases). This CDR3 is built from 18 residues. The germline gives CDR1 WNHNN, CDR2 SYGVQD (reference sequence). Trimming cost V 1 base and J 5 bases, with 24 bases left between them. The CDR3 sequence: CASSEFGRGNRILDEQYF. Here the CDR3 DNA reads TGCGCCAGCAGTGAGTTTGGGAGGGGGAATCGTATCTTGGACGAGCAGTACTTC.

This sequence joins TRBV18 and TRBJ1-2; D may be TRBD1 (5 bases). The CDR3 spans 13 residues. Trimming removed 1 base at V and 6 bases at J, with 9 bases between. CDR1 KGHSH and CDR2 LQKENI come from the germline V gene. CDR3 protein: CASSPRRGDGYTF. CDR3 DNA sequence: TGTGCCAGCTCACCACGGCGGGGGGATGGCTACACCTTC.

The chain is built from TRBV7-2 and TRBJ2-3; D ambiguous. The V and J ends lost 5 bases and 5 bases respectively, with 17 bases between them. This CDR3 has 15 amino acids. Per germline, CDR1 SGHTA and CDR2 FQGNSA. This CDR3 reads CASSPVWQSLDTQYF. The CDR3 DNA is TGTGCCAGCAGCCCGGTGTGGCAATCGTTAGATACGCAGTATTTT.

Regarding this clone: A much more abundant neighbour one base away suggests this may be a read error. Within the sample, other DNA sequences also encode this same CDR3. The chain combines TRBV28 with TRBJ2-7; D perhaps matches TRBD1 (6 bases). Germline loops: CDR1 MDHEN, CDR2 SYDVKM. The V and J ends lost 2 bases and 0 bases respectively, with 11 bases between them. This CDR3 contains 15 residues. CDR3 sequence: CASSLRGTPSYEQYF. Here the CDR3 DNA reads TGTGCCAGCAGTTTAAGGGGGACACCCTCCTACGAGCAGTACTTC. Full variable domain (rest looked up from reference TRBV28 and TRBJ2-7): DVKVTQSSRYLVKRTGEKVFLECVQDMDHENMFWYRQDPGLGLRLIYFSYDVKMKEKGDIPEGYSVSREKKERFSLILESASTNQTSMYLCASSLRGTPSYEQYFGPGTRLTVT.

The genes are TRBV19 and TRBJ2-4, with D possibly matching TRBD2 (6 bases). The V end was cut by 5 bases, the J end by 7 bases, with 18 bases between. This CDR3 has 15 amino acids. CDR1 and CDR2 (germline): LNHDA, SQIVND (reference sequence). CDR3 DNA sequence: TGTGCCAGTAGTTCGATGACTGGGACTTGGAACATTCAGTACTTC. Translated: CASSSMTGTWNIQYF.

The chain is built from TRBV15 and TRBJ1-1, with D hard to call. CDR3 length: 13 amino acids. V dropped 1 base and J dropped 8 bases, with 11 bases sitting between them. Germline CDR1 is LNHNV and CDR2 is YYDKDF (reference sequence). The CDR3 spells CATSRGRQTEAFF. Here the CDR3 DNA reads TGTGCCACCAGCAGAGGCAGACAAACCGAAGCTTTCTTT.

This chain's CDR3 is CASSRSGLPNSPLHF. DNA of the CDR3: TGTGCCAGCAGTAGATCGGGACTCCCTAATTCACCCCTCCACTTT. The chain joins TRBV27 to TRBJ1-6, with D tentatively TRBD1 (5 bases). Deletions cut 5 bases from V and 6 bases from J, with 14 bases between. The germline CDR1 and CDR2 sequences are MNHEY and SMNVEV (reference sequence). The CDR3 is made up of 15 amino acids.

For the CDR3, the DNA is TGTGCCAGCACCAGGGGGCAGGGCGATCAGCCCCAGCATTTT. This encodes CASTRGQGDQPQHF. The chain uses TRBV28 and TRBJ1-5; 8 bases are a match to TRBD1. In germline, CDR1 is MDHEN, CDR2 SYDVKM. V was pared by 7 bases and J by 5 bases, with 7 bases of the junction left unmatched. This CDR3 region has 14 residues.